Below are 28 T cell receptor beta chains sequenced from a single sample in a study of cytomegalovirus exposure and HLA in healthy donors. Both 60 Vbeta primers and 13 Jbeta primers went into the PCR. Profiled with immunoSEQ multiplex PCR; TCRdb holds only in-frame clones, not every one. The data show around 97,000 clones, less than 9.5% seen once. Sequencing used PBMCs. These receptors came from a man aged 50-59 years in good health and CMV-seropositive.

This clone appeared a few times. As the CDR3 is not closed by the conserved phenylalanine or tryptophan, this likely results from a read error. The DNA is omitted, as the CDR3 cannot be located on it reliably, and the CDR3 follows TCRdb's listing. CDR3 amino acids: CSAKDSVNEKMFL. The gene calls are TRBV29-1 and TRBJ1-4. 13 amino acids form the CDR3, both terminal residues included. Per the germline V gene, CDR1 is SQVTM and CDR2 is ANQGSEA.

This clone appeared a few times. This rearrangement joins TRBV18 to TRBJ2-2; D gene unclear. Trimming stripped 8 bases from V and 5 bases from J, with 15 bases between. The CDR3 is 14 residues long. Germline loops: CDR1 KGHSH, CDR2 LQKENI. The CDR3 DNA follows: TGTGCCAGCCAAGGAACAGTAGGAACCGGGGAGCTGTTTTTT. Protein product: CASQGTVGTGELFF.

This clone was found a few times. The rearrangement uses TRBV6-5 and TRBJ1-2, with TRBD1 as a possible D gene (6 bases). From germline, CDR1 is MNHEY and CDR2 SVGAGI. The V end was cut by 0 bases, the J end by 5 bases, with 10 bases between. The CDR3 loop spans 14 amino acids. In nucleotides, the CDR3 is TGTGCCAGCAGTTACTCCAGGGGTGGATATGGCTACACCTTC. Protein product: CASSYSRGGYGYTF.

This clone was observed a handful of times. The chain has TRBV11-3 and TRBJ2-1; 12 bases align to TRBD2. Trimming at V came to 1 base and at J to 7 bases, leaving 2 bases not matched to a gene. The CDR3 is made up of 15 amino acids. Germline CDR1 is SGHNT and CDR2 is YENEEA. CDR3 protein: CASSLGLAGVNEQFF. The DNA of the CDR3 is TGTGCCAGCAGCTTAGGACTAGCGGGAGTAAATGAGCAGTTCTTC.

This clone was seen a handful of times. The chain carries TRBV2 and TRBJ2-3, with D unresolved. Trimming took 6 bases from V and 6 from J, leaving 7 bases between them. The CDR3 has 11 residues. Germline V CDR1 and CDR2: SNHLY, FYNNEI. The CDR3 DNA is TGTGCCAGCAGCCCCCTGGATACGCAGTATTTT. Its protein product is CASSPLDTQYF.

This clone turned up a few times. This chain links TRBV5-4 with TRBJ2-5; 9 positions agree with TRBD2. V gave up 2 bases and J gave up 2 bases; unmatched junction bases: 4. This CDR3 is 15 amino acids long. Germline CDR1 is SGHNT and CDR2 is YYREEE (reference sequence). The CDR3 here is CASSLRLAVQETQYF. The CDR3 bases are TGTGCCAGCAGCTTAAGACTAGCGGTTCAAGAGACCCAGTACTTC. Full variable domain (outside the CDR3, taken from reference TRBV5-4 and TRBJ2-5): ETGVTQSPTHLIKTRGQQVTLRCSSQSGHNTVSWYQQALGQGPQFIFQYYREEENGRGNFPPRFSGLQFPNYSSELNVNALELDDSALYLCASSLRLAVQETQYFGPGTRLLVL.

This clone has more than one count but fewer than ten. The rearrangement uses TRBV5-4 and TRBJ2-5; TRBD1 agrees at 7 bases. The V and J ends lost 4 bases and 7 bases, in that order; junction bases with no gene match: 13. The germline gives CDR1 SGHNT, CDR2 YYREEE (reference sequence). This CDR3 is built from 15 residues. CDR3: CASSPTRGLHGTQYF. The CDR3 nucleotides are TGTGCCAGCAGCCCAACTAGGGGGCTGCATGGGACCCAGTACTTC.

The chain couples TRBV28 to TRBJ1-6; D possibly corresponds to TRBD1 (6 bases). Between the trimmed V and J ends, which lost 6 bases and 5 bases, there was a span of 14 bases. The CDR3 runs 15 residues. Germline V CDR1 and CDR2: MDHEN, SYDVKM. The DNA for the CDR3 is TGTGCCAGCAGCACGAACAGGGATCATAATTCACCCCTCCACTTT. This sequence encodes CASSTNRDHNSPLHF.

This clone was detected only a few times. This rearrangement joins TRBV11-1 to TRBJ2-7, with D possibly matching TRBD2 (5 bases). Deletions cut 2 bases from V and 3 bases from J, with 8 bases between. The germline CDR1 and CDR2 sequences are SGHAT and FQDESV (reference sequence). The CDR3 runs 13 residues. CDR3 region: CASSLRGYYEQYF. The CDR3 bases are TGTGCCAGCAGCTTACGAGGGTACTACGAGCAGTACTTC.

A few counts support this clone. This sequence joins TRBV6-5 and TRBJ1-6, with D unclear. The length of the CDR3 is 14 residues. V shed 5 bases and J shed 7 bases, with 12 bases lying between them. Germline V gives CDR1 MNHEY, CDR2 SVGAGI. The CDR3 sequence is CASSEDGGNSPLHF. The CDR3 DNA is TGTGCCAGCAGTGAGGACGGAGGAAATTCACCCCTCCACTTT.

This clone was observed a handful of times. The chain carries TRBV4-1 and TRBJ2-7; TRBD1 agrees at 7 bases. Looked up from germline, CDR1 is MGHRA and CDR2 is YSYEKL. The CDR3 spans 16 residues. Losses at the gene ends were 1 base for V and 6 bases for J; bases not matched to a gene: 12. This chain's CDR3 is CASSQGIGTVRGEQYF. The CDR3 coding sequence is TGCGCCAGCAGCCAAGGAATCGGGACAGTCAGAGGCGAGCAGTACTTC.

This chain links TRBV7-9 with TRBJ1-1; D call uncertain. Germline values: CDR1 SEHNR, CDR2 FQNEAQ (reference sequence). The CDR3 length is 13 residues. Between the trimmed V and J ends, which lost 1 base and 1 base, there was a span of 4 bases. The CDR3 DNA sequence: TGTGCCAGCAGCTTAGTCTGGAACACTGAAGCTTTCTTT. Translated: CASSLVWNTEAFF.

This clone showed up just a few times. This chain connects TRBV4-1 to TRBJ2-7; 9 nucleotides align to TRBD1. CDR1 is MGHRA and CDR2 is YSYEKL in the germline V gene. CDR3 size: 16 residues. The junction had 8 bases not matched to a gene; V was cut back by 2 bases and J by 3 bases. The CDR3 nucleotides read TGCGCCAGCAGCCAAAGCCCGGGACAGGGCCGCTACGAGCAGTACTTC. Its protein product is CASSQSPGQGRYEQYF.

The chain employs TRBV6-6 and TRBJ1-5; maybe TRBD1 (6 bases). Deletions cut 6 bases from V and 3 bases from J, with 12 bases between. Germline V gene lookup returns CDR1 MNHNY and CDR2 SVGAGI (reference sequence). This CDR3 is built from 14 residues. The CDR3 spells CASRQTGNNQPQHF. For the CDR3, the DNA is TGTGCCAGCAGACAGACAGGTAACAATCAGCCCCAGCATTTT.

This clone has a handful of counts. The J gene is TRBJ1-1, the V gene TRBV7-2; 7 bases fit TRBD1. There are 15 residues in the CDR3. The junction had 5 bases not matched to a gene; V was cut back by 3 bases and J by 1 base. CDR1 is SGHTA and CDR2 is FQGNSA in the germline V gene. The CDR3 here is CASSLRAGGNTEAFF. The CDR3 region has the DNA TGTGCCAGCAGCTTGAGGGCAGGGGGGAACACTGAAGCTTTCTTT.

V is TRBV5-1 and J is TRBJ2-1; unclear D gene. This CDR3 is 11 amino acids long. V dropped 4 bases and J dropped 9 bases, with 8 bases sitting between them. The germline V gene has CDR1 SGHRS and CDR2 YFSETQ. Written as DNA, the CDR3 is TGCGCCAGCAGCCCCAATGTTGAGCAGTTCTTC. Its protein product is CASSPNVEQFF.

There are a few counts of this clone. The chain has TRBV29-1 and TRBJ1-2; TRBD1 aligns across 7 bases. Per the germline V gene, CDR1 is SQVTM and CDR2 is ANQGSEA. CDR3 length: 14 amino acids. The CDR3 sequence is CSGKTGSGNYGYTF. The CDR3 DNA follows: TGCAGTGGTAAGACAGGGAGTGGAAACTATGGCTACACCTTC.

This clone was found a few times. The chain is built from TRBV4-3 and TRBJ1-1, with 8 bases lining up with TRBD1. The CDR3 runs to 16 residues. V lost 3 bases to trimming and J lost 2 bases; unmatched junction nucleotides: 8. CDR1 and CDR2 (germline): LGHNA, YSLEER. CDR3 residues: CASSHRTGRGNTEAFF. The CDR3 coding sequence is TGCGCCAGCAGCCACCGGACAGGGAGGGGAAACACTGAAGCTTTCTTT.

This clone was detected a few times. The V and J genes are TRBV7-6 and TRBJ2-5; 15 bases match TRBD2. Per the germline V gene, CDR1 is SGHVS and CDR2 is FNYEAQ. The length of the CDR3 is 17 residues. V was pared by 1 base and J by 5 bases, with 5 bases of the junction left unmatched. The chain's CDR3 is CASSLGGLAGGMETQYF. CDR3 DNA: TGTGCCAGCAGCTTAGGGGGACTAGCGGGAGGAATGGAGACCCAGTACTTC.

This clone turned up a few times. The chain recombines TRBV28 with TRBJ2-7; perhaps TRBD1 as D (6 bases). Trimming stripped 8 bases from V and 6 bases from J, with 14 bases between. CDR1 is MDHEN and CDR2 is SYDVKM in the germline V gene. The CDR3 spans 12 residues. The CDR3 DNA is TGTGCCAGCGGACAGCTGCGGCGCGAGCAGTACTTC. This sequence encodes CASGQLRREQYF.

The sample holds many counts of this clone. This sequence joins TRBV19 and TRBJ2-7, with TRBD2 matching over 9 bases. CDR1 and CDR2 from the germline V gene are LNHDA and SQIVND (reference sequence). V was pared by 4 bases and J by 2 bases, with 3 bases of the junction left unmatched. The CDR3 runs 14 residues. The CDR3 spells CASSTSGKAYEQYF. The DNA of the CDR3 is TGTGCCAGTAGTACTAGCGGGAAAGCCTACGAGCAGTACTTC.

For this clone: The sample carries other DNA sequences with the same CDR3. The rearrangement uses TRBV30 and TRBJ2-1, with 11 bases that match TRBD2. Germline loops: CDR1 GTSNPN, CDR2 SVGIG (reference sequence). The junction had 2 bases not matched to a gene; V was cut back by 1 base and J by 3 bases. CDR3 length: 15 residues. Here the CDR3 reads CAWSGLAGLYNEQFF. CDR3 DNA sequence: TGTGCCTGGAGTGGACTAGCGGGGCTCTACAATGAGCAGTTCTTC.

The chain links TRBV5-5 to TRBJ2-6; D is unresolved. This CDR3 has 16 residues. Between the trimmed V and J ends, which lost 5 bases and 4 bases, there was a span of 16 bases. The germline V gene encodes CDR1 SGHKS and CDR2 YYEKEE (reference sequence). Here the CDR3 reads CASSHVNRRGANVLTF. The CDR3 region has the DNA TGTGCCAGCAGTCACGTCAACAGAAGGGGGGCCAACGTCCTGACTTTC.

This clone was detected only a few times. This chain connects TRBV14 to TRBJ2-1, with a weak D call TRBD2 (6 bases). Trimming cost V 4 bases and J 4 bases, with 8 bases left between them. Germline CDR1 reads SGHDN; CDR2 reads FVKESK. The CDR3 totals 13 residues. For the CDR3, the DNA is TGTGCCAGCAGCCGGGACTTTTACAATGAGCAGTTCTTC. This encodes CASSRDFYNEQFF.

This clone showed up many times. The rearrangement uses TRBV28 and TRBJ2-3; 12 bases line up with TRBD2. Germline trimming cut 5 bases from V and 4 bases from J; bases unmatched to any gene: 7. The V gene's germline CDR1 is MDHEN and CDR2 SYDVKM. CDR3 length equals 16 residues. The CDR3 spells CASSLLTSGSADTQYF. CDR3 nucleotides: TGTGCCAGCAGTCTCCTGACTAGCGGGAGTGCAGATACGCAGTATTTT.

The chain has TRBV7-2 and TRBJ2-5; 8 positions match TRBD2. After removal of 2 bases from V and 5 bases from J, the junction contained 1 base not matched to a gene. The CDR3 has 13 amino acids. Germline lookup yields CDR1 SGHTA and CDR2 FQGNSA. The CDR3 nucleotides are TGTGCCAGCAGCTTACGGGGGGGGGAGACCCAGTACTTC. It encodes CASSLRGGETQYF.

This clone has only a few counts. V and J are TRBV5-5 and TRBJ2-5; tentative D call: TRBD1 (6 bases). Germline CDR1 is SGHKS and CDR2 is YYEKEE (reference sequence). CDR3 length: 16 amino acids. V lost 1 base to trimming and J lost 5 bases, with 18 bases between them. The CDR3: CASSLRPGVIGETQYF. Here the CDR3 DNA reads TGTGCCAGCAGCTTGCGCCCAGGGGTTATAGGGGAGACCCAGTACTTC.

The chain is built from TRBV6-1 and TRBJ2-7; 9 nucleotides align to TRBD2. Germline CDR1 MNHNS, CDR2 SASEGT. V lost 7 bases to trimming and J lost 2 bases; unmatched junction nucleotides: 9. The CDR3 is made up of 15 amino acids. This chain's CDR3 is CASTPAGGAAYEQYF. CDR3 DNA sequence: TGTGCCAGCACCCCCGCGGGAGGGGCGGCCTACGAGCAGTACTTC.